These 15 T cell receptor beta chains share one sample of origin, sequenced in a study of T cell repertoires in cytomegalovirus infection. TCRdb redid the calling of the reads with MiXCR, one entry per CDR3 protein. This table holds about 530,000 distinct CDR3 sequences, about 30% found once. The sequenced material came from PBMCs. Receptor source: a human donor in good health (CMV status not recorded). Some clones in this sample may be carry-over from other donors' samples.

Ten or more counts support this clonotype. The DNA of the CDR3 is TGTGCCAGCAGCTTCCAACCGGTAAACACTGAAGCTTTCTTT. As protein: CASSFQPVNTEAFF. The chain has TRBV7-2 and TRBJ1-1; D is ambiguous. This CDR3 comprises 14 residues. V was pared by 3 bases and J by 2 bases, with 10 bases between. Germline lookup yields CDR1 SGHTA and CDR2 FQGNSA.

The chain carries TRBV6-2 or TRBV6-3 and TRBJ1-1, with no clear D. CDR1 MNHEY and CDR2 SVGEGT come from the germline V gene. This CDR3 has 12 residues. The V end was cut by 8 bases, the J end by 3 bases, with 10 bases between. CDR3 protein: CASSEGYTEAFF. The CDR3 nucleotides read TGTGCCAGCTCGGAGGGATACACTGAAGCTTTCTTT.

This clonotype was seen repeatedly, ten times or more. This chain uses TRBV7-2 with TRBJ2-5; possible D gene TRBD2, 7 bases. Germline CDR1 SGHTA, CDR2 FQGNSA. Trimming removed 7 bases from V and 5 bases from J, with 23 bases in between. CDR3 length equals 16 residues. CDR3 loop: CASTLGGRGGVETQYF. DNA of the CDR3: TGTGCCAGCACCTTGGGAGGGAGAGGGGGAGTCGAGACCCAGTACTTC.

Ten or more counts support this clonotype. Here the CDR3 reads CASSMDRVNTEAFF. CDR3 nucleotides: TGTGCCAGCAGCATGGACAGGGTGAACACTGAAGCTTTCTTT. The rearrangement uses TRBV7-2 and TRBJ1-1; TRBD1 matches 8 bases. Germline V gene sequence: CDR1 SGHTA, CDR2 FQGNSA. Trimming at V came to 5 bases and at J to 0 bases, leaving 2 bases not matched to a gene. This CDR3 contains 14 residues.

The chain has TRBV19 and TRBJ1-5; TRBD1 might be the D (6 bases). Per the germline V gene, CDR1 is LNHDA and CDR2 is SQIVND (reference sequence). The CDR3 length is 17 residues. Between the trimmed V and J ends, which lost 7 bases and 8 bases, there was a span of 27 bases. CDR3 DNA: TGTGCCAGTACTAAAACTCCGGGGGGCCGGGGCAGGGAGCCCCAGCATTTT. This encodes CASTKTPGGRGREPQHF.

This clonotype occurred a few times. This chain connects TRBV7-9 to TRBJ2-1, with 8 bases matching TRBD2. Losses at the gene ends were 1 base for V and 2 bases for J; bases not matched to a gene: 19. The CDR3 has 21 amino acids. Per germline, CDR1 SEHNR and CDR2 FQNEAQ (reference sequence). In nucleotides, the CDR3 is TGTGCCAGCAGCTTAGGGAAAGAACTAGCGGAGCCTCACCCCCCCTACAATGAGCAGTTCTTC. Protein product: CASSLGKELAEPHPPYNEQFF.

The sample holds many counts of this clonotype. The CDR3 loop reads CASSLSGRQQPQHF. In DNA, the CDR3 is TGTGCCAGCAGCTTAAGTGGTCGCCAACAGCCCCAGCATTTT. The chain joins TRBV7-2 to TRBJ1-5; D call uncertain. Trimming shortened V by 2 bases and J by 7 bases, and 12 bases separated the two germline ends. This CDR3 has 14 amino acids. The germline CDR1 and CDR2 sequences are SGHTA and FQGNSA.

The rearrangement uses TRBV9 and TRBJ2-5, with 13 nucleotides matching TRBD2. Unmatched junction bases numbered 10, after V lost 0 bases and J lost 5 bases. This CDR3 spans 18 amino acids. The germline CDR1 and CDR2 sequences are SGDLS and YYNGEE. CDR3 nucleotides: TGTGCCAGCAGCGTAGGGCTTACTAGCGGGAGGGCCGGGGAGACCCAGTACTTC. Its protein product is CASSVGLTSGRAGETQYF. Using reference TRBV9 and TRBJ2-5 for the parts outside the CDR3, the full variable domain is DSGVTQTPKHLITATGQRVTLRCSPRSGDLSVYWYQQSLDQGLQFLIQYYNGEERAKGNILERFSAQQFPDLHSELNLSSLELGDSALYFCASSVGLTSGRAGETQYFGPGTRLLVL.

This clonotype was seen many times. V is TRBV7-2 and J is TRBJ2-3; D could derive from TRBD1 or TRBD2 (5 bases each). Germline CDR1 reads SGHTA; CDR2 reads FQGNSA. Trimming took off 3 bases at V and 6 bases at J, with 13 bases between the two ends. The CDR3 is 14 residues long. The CDR3 spells CASSFDRGPDTQYF. In DNA, the CDR3 is TGTGCCAGCAGCTTTGACCGGGGACCTGATACGCAGTATTTT.

This clonotype was found many times. The gene calls are TRBV7-2 and TRBJ2-1; a possible D gene is TRBD2 (5 bases). CDR3 size: 15 residues. Germline V CDR1 and CDR2: SGHTA, FQGNSA. V gave up 4 bases and J gave up 7 bases, with 17 bases separating them. The chain's CDR3 is CASSSIGLPENEQFF. The CDR3 bases are TGTGCCAGCAGCTCGATTGGACTCCCGGAAAATGAGCAGTTCTTC.

This clonotype was counted many times. J is TRBJ2-1 and V is TRBV7-2; no reliable D call. CDR3 size: 14 residues. Germline values: CDR1 SGHTA, CDR2 FQGNSA. Trimming shortened V by 0 bases and J by 5 bases, and 8 bases separated the two germline ends. The DNA of the CDR3 is TGTGCCAGCAGCTTAGCCTACGGACACAATGAGCAGTTCTTC. Translated: CASSLAYGHNEQFF. Supplemented by reference TRBV7-2 and TRBJ2-1, the full variable domain reads GAGVSQSPSNKVTEKGKDVELRCDPISGHTALYWYRQSLGQGLEFLIYFQGNSAPDKSGLPSDRFSAERTGGSVSTLTIQRTQQEDSAVYLCASSLAYGHNEQFFGPGTRLTVL.

The rearrangement uses TRBV5-1 and TRBJ2-3, with 10 nucleotides matching TRBD2. The length of the CDR3 is 16 residues. Germline assignment: CDR1 SGHRS and CDR2 YFSETQ. V was pared by 4 bases and J by 1 base, with 6 bases of the junction left unmatched. CDR3 nucleotides: TGCGCCAGCAGCCCGGGACTAGCGCCGGGCACAGATACGCAGTATTTT. Its protein is CASSPGLAPGTDTQYF.

J is TRBJ1-1 and V is TRBV5-1; D is unresolved. The CDR3 has 14 amino acids. From germline, CDR1 is SGHRS and CDR2 YFSETQ. V shed 5 bases and J shed 3 bases, with 14 bases lying between them. The CDR3 DNA reads as TGCGCCAGCAGTCCTGGATGGGAGTACACTGAAGCTTTCTTT. It is translated as CASSPGWEYTEAFF. Combining the CDR3 with reference TRBV5-1 and TRBJ1-1 gives the whole variable domain KAGVTQTPRYLIKTRGQQVTLSCSPISGHRSVSWYQQTPGQGLQFLFEYFSETQRNKGNFPGRFSGRQFSNSRSEMNVSTLELGDSALYLCASSPGWEYTEAFFGQGTRLTVV.

V gene TRBV6-8 combines with J gene TRBJ2-5; D possibly corresponds to TRBD2 (5 bases). V dropped 0 bases and J dropped 1 base, with 12 bases sitting between them. CDR3 length: 16 residues. In germline, CDR1 is MNHGY, CDR2 SAAAGT. For the CDR3, the DNA is TGTGCCAGCAGTTACTCGGAGGTTAGCCGCCAAGAGACCCAGTACTTC. Residues: CASSYSEVSRQETQYF.

This chain uses TRBV4-1 with TRBJ2-1; D is possibly TRBD1 (7 bases). The CDR3 has 18 amino acids. The germline V gene has CDR1 MGHRA and CDR2 YSYEKL. The V and J ends lost 2 bases and 4 bases respectively, with 21 bases between them. The CDR3 DNA is TGCGCCAGCAGCCAACCCATTGGACGACAGGGAGGATACAATGAGCAGTTCTTC. This sequence encodes CASSQPIGRQGGYNEQFF.